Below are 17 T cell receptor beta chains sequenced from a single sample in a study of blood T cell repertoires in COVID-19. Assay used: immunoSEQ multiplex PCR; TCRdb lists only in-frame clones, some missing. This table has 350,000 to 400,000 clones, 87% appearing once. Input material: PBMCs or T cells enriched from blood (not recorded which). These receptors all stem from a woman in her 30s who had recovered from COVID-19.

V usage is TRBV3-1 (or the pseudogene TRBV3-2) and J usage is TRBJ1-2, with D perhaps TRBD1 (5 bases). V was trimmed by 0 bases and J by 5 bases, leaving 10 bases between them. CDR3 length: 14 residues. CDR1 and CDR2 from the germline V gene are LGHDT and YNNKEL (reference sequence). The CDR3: CASSQEWGDYGYTF. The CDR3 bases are TGTGCCAGCAGCCAAGAGTGGGGGGATTATGGCTACACCTTC.

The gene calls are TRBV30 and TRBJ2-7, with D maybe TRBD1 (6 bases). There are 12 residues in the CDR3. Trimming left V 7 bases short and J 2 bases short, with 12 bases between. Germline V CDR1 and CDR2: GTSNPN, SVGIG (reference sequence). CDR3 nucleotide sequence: TGTGCCTTTCAGGGGCAACCCTACGAGCAGTACTTC. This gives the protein CAFQGQPYEQYF.

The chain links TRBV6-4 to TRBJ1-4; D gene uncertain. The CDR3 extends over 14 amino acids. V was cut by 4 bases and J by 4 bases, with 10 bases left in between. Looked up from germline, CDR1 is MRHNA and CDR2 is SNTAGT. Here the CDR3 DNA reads TGTGCCAGCAGTGTACAGCCTAATAATGAAAAACTGTTTTTT. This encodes CASSVQPNNEKLFF.

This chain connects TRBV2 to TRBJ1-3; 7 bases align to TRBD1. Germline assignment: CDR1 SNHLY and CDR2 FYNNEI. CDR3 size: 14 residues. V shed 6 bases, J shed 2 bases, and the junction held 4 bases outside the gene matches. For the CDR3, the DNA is TGTGCCAGCAGCGGTGACAGGGCTGGAAACACCATATATTTT. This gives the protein CASSGDRAGNTIYF.

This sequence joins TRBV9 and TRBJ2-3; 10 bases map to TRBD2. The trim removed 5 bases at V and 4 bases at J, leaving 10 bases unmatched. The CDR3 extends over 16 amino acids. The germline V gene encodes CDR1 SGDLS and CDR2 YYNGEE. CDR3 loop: CASRTVRAGGPDTQYF. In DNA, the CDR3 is TGTGCCAGCAGGACCGTCCGAGCGGGGGGGCCAGATACGCAGTATTTT.

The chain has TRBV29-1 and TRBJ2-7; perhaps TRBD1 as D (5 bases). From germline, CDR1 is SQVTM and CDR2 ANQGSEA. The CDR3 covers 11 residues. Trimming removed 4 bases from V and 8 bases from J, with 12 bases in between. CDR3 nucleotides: TGCAGCGTTGGTTGGCAGGGCAAGCAGTACTTC. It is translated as CSVGWQGKQYF.

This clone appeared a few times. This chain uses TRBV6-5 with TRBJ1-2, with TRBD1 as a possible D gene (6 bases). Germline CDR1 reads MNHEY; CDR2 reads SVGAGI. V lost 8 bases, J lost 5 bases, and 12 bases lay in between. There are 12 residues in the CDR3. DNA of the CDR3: TGTGCCAGCCACGGGACAAATTATGGCTACACCTTC. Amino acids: CASHGTNYGYTF.

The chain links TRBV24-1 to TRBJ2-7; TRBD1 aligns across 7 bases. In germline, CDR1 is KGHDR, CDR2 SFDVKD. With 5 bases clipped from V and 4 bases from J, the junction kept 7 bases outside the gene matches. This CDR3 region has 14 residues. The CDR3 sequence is CATSVQTGKYEQYF. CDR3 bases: TGTGCCACCAGTGTTCAGACAGGGAAATACGAGCAGTACTTC.

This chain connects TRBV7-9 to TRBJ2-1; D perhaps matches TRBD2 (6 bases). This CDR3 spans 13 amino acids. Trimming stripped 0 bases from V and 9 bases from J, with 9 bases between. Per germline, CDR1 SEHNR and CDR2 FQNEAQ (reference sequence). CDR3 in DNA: TGTGCCAGCAGCTTAGCTGGGGGAGGTGAGCAGTTCTTC. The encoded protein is CASSLAGGGEQFF. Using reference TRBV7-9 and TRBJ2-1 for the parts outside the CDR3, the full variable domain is DTGVSQNPRHKITKRGQNVTFRCDPISEHNRLYWYRQTLGQGPEFLTYFQNEAQLEKSRLLSDRFSAERPKGSFSTLEIQRTEQGDSAMYLCASSLAGGGEQFFGPGTRLTVL.

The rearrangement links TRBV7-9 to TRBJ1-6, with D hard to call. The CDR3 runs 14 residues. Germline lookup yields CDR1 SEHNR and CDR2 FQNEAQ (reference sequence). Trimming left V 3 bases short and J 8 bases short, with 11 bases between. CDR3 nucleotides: TGTGCCAGCAGCTTTACGACCGAGGATTCACCCCTCCACTTT. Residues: CASSFTTEDSPLHF.

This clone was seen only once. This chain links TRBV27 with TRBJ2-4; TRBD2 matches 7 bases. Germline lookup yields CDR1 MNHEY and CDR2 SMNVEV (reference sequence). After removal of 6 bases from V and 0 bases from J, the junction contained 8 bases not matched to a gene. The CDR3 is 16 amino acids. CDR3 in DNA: TGTGCCAGCAGCCCCCTGCGGGGGATAGCCAAAAACATTCAGTACTTC. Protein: CASSPLRGIAKNIQYF.

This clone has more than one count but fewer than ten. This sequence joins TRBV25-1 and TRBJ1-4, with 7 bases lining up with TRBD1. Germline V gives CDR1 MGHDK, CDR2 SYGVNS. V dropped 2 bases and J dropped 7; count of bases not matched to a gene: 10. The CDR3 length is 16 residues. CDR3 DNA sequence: TGTGCCAGCAGTGAACGTAGGGGCAGGGGGAGTGAAAAACTGTTTTTT. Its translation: CASSERRGRGSEKLFF. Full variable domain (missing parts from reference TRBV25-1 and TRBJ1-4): EADIYQTPRYLVIGTGKKITLECSQTMGHDKMYWYQQDPGMELHLIHYSYGVNSTEKGDLSSESTVSRIRTEHFPLTLESARPSHTSQYLCASSERRGRGSEKLFFGSGTQLSVL.

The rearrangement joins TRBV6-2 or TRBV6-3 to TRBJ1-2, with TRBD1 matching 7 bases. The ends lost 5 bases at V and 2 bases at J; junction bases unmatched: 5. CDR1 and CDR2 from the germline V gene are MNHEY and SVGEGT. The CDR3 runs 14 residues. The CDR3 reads CASSEGAFNYGYTF. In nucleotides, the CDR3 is TGTGCCAGCAGTGAGGGGGCTTTCAACTATGGCTACACCTTC.

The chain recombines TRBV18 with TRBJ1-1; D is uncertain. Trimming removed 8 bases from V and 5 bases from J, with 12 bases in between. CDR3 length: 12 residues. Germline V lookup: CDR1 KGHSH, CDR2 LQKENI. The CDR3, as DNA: TGTGCCAGCCGCACCAGTGCAACTGAAGCTTTCTTT. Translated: CASRTSATEAFF.

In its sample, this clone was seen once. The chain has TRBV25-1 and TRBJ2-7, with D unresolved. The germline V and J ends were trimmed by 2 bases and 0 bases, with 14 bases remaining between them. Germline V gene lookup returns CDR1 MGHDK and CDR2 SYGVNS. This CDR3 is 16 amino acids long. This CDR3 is CASSEGVSADSYEQYF. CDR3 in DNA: TGTGCCAGCAGTGAAGGAGTGTCCGCCGACTCCTACGAGCAGTACTTC.

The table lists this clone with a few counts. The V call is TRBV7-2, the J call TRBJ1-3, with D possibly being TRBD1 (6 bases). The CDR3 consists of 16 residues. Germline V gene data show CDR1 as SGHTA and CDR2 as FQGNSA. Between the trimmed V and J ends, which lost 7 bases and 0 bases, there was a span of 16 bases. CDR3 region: CASTPQDSYSGNTIYF. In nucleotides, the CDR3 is TGTGCCAGCACCCCGCAGGACAGCTACTCTGGAAACACCATATATTTT. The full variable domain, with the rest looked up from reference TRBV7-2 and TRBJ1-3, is GAGVSQSPSNKVTEKGKDVELRCDPISGHTALYWYRQSLGQGLEFLIYFQGNSAPDKSGLPSDRFSAERTGGSVSTLTIQRTQQEDSAVYLCASTPQDSYSGNTIYFGEGSWLTVV.

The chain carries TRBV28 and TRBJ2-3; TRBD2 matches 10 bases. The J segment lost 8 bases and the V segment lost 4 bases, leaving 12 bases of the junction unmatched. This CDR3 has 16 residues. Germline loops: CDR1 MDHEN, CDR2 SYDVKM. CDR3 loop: CASSWTSGAPRGTQYF. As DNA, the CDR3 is TGTGCCAGCAGTTGGACTAGCGGAGCCCCTAGAGGTACGCAGTATTTT.